This TCR beta chain appears in the sequencing data of a study of CD8+CD57+ T cells in acquired aplastic anemia. Study-level points and caveats: The CD8+ Simpson's diversity of patients and controls was not significantly different. Patients and controls turned out to have around 29 CD8+ CDR3 sequences in common.

With 4 bases removed from V and 0 bases from J, the gap between germline ends came to 8 bases. The length of the CDR3 is 15 residues. CDR1 is KGHDR and CDR2 is SFDVKD in the germline V gene. On this clonotype itself: Its antigen is undetermined.

Template material for TCR beta VDJ and CDR3 profiling consisted of genomic DNA. TCRdb reprocessed the reads via MiXCR and lists one record per CDR3 protein. The repertoire holds around 170,000 distinct CDR3 sequences, with less than 55% as singletons. This TCR derives from a human donor in good health. The specimen sequenced was sorted CD4+, CD8+, or CD8+CD57+ T cells (not recorded which) from PBMCs. The rearrangement joins TRBV24-1 to TRBJ1-4, with no clear D. In DNA, the CDR3 is TGTGCCACCAGTGAGGGATCCGCAACTAATGAAAAACTGTTTTTT. Amino acids: CATSEGSATNEKLFF.